Below are 4 T cell receptor beta chains sequenced from a single sample in a study of cytomegalovirus exposure and HLA in healthy donors. The PCR was carried out with 60 Vbeta primers and 13 Jbeta primers. Measured with immunoSEQ multiplex PCR; TCRdb has only the in-frame clones, and not every one. The sample has 75,000 to 100,000 clones; around 79% are singletons. The sample taken for sequencing was PBMCs. The receptors were gathered from a woman in her 70s in good health and CMV-seropositive.

The chain joins TRBV11-2 to TRBJ2-3, with TRBD1 matching over 10 bases. This CDR3 has 15 amino acids. The V and J ends lost 2 bases and 5 bases, in that order; junction bases with no gene match: 4. Germline CDR1 is SGHAT and CDR2 is FQNNGV. The CDR3 is CASSLRQGAQDTQYF. DNA of the CDR3: TGTGCCAGCAGCTTAAGACAGGGGGCACAAGATACGCAGTATTTT. The variable domain in full, with the rest retrieved from reference TRBV11-2 and TRBJ2-3, is EAGVAQSPRYKIIEKRQSVAFWCNPISGHATLYWYQQILGQGPKLLIQFQNNGVVDDSQLPKDRFSAERLKGVDSTLKIQPAKLEDSAVYLCASSLRQGAQDTQYFGPGTRLTVL.

The chain combines TRBV10-3 with TRBJ1-1, with TRBD1 identical over 7 bases. The CDR3 extends over 14 amino acids. Germline V CDR1 and CDR2: ENHRY, SYGVKD. Trimming at V came to 3 bases and at J to 1 base, leaving 2 bases not matched to a gene. CDR3 loop: CAISEGGANTEAFF. Written as DNA, the CDR3 is TGTGCCATCAGTGAAGGGGGCGCGAACACTGAAGCTTTCTTT.

Here the CDR3 DNA reads TGTGCCATCAGCGGGACAGGGGGCGCCCCAGAGACCCAGTACTTC. This gives the protein CAISGTGGAPETQYF. The chain uses TRBV10-3 and TRBJ2-5; 12 bases map to TRBD1. Germline lookup yields CDR1 ENHRY and CDR2 SYGVKD. The CDR3 is made up of 15 amino acids. Trimming took 6 bases from V and 4 from J; bases not matched to a gene: 6.

The rearrangement uses TRBV11-2 and TRBJ2-7; 8 bases are a match to TRBD2. Germline V CDR1 and CDR2: SGHAT, FQNNGV. The CDR3 spans 14 residues. V lost 3 bases to trimming and J lost 6 bases; unmatched junction nucleotides: 7. This chain's CDR3 is CASSFGTSRREQYF. The CDR3 bases are TGTGCCAGCAGCTTTGGGACTAGTAGGCGCGAGCAGTACTTC.